Following are 17 T cell receptor beta chains from one sample sequenced in a study of T cell responses to AZD1222 COVID-19 vaccine. TCRdb keeps only in-frame clones here, not all; method: immunoSEQ multiplex PCR. The sample yields 140,000 to 150,000 clones, roughly 93% seen once. The sequences come from peripheral blood, collected on day 0 of AZD1222 vaccination. The source is an adult in good health.

This chain joins TRBV11-3 and TRBJ2-2; maybe TRBD2 (6 bases). Trimming stripped 0 bases from V and 1 base from J, with 9 bases between. This CDR3 spans 16 amino acids. Germline loops: CDR1 SGHNT, CDR2 YENEEA. The CDR3 sequence: CASSLDRGLNTGELFF. The CDR3 nucleotides are TGTGCCAGCAGCTTAGATAGGGGACTGAACACCGGGGAGCTGTTTTTT.

This clone showed up just a few times. The genes are TRBV10-3 and TRBJ1-2, with D maybe TRBD1 (5 bases). The ends were cut back, 3 bases at V and 11 bases at J, with 25 bases in the middle. The CDR3 spans 16 residues. Germline V lookup: CDR1 ENHRY, CDR2 SYGVKD. The chain's CDR3 is CAISDFSGRSKRGYTF. CDR3 nucleotide sequence: TGTGCCATCAGTGATTTCTCGGGACGCTCGAAAAGAGGTTACACCTTC.

The V call is TRBV4-2, the J call TRBJ2-1, with TRBD2 matching over 8 bases. V dropped 1 base and J dropped 5; count of bases not matched to a gene: 4. The CDR3 has 15 amino acids. Germline CDR1 is LGHNA and CDR2 is YNFKEQ. CDR3 sequence: CASSQATGGDNEQFF. Written as DNA, the CDR3 is TGTGCCAGCAGCCAAGCTACGGGAGGGGACAATGAGCAGTTCTTC.

The rearrangement uses TRBV19 and TRBJ2-7; D not resolved. CDR1 is LNHDA, CDR2 SQIVND, per germline (reference sequence). The CDR3 has 13 residues. Trimming cost V 4 bases and J 3 bases, with 10 bases left between them. CDR3 sequence reads: CASSKGFVYEQYF. The CDR3, as DNA: TGTGCCAGTAGTAAGGGATTTGTCTACGAGCAGTACTTC. Combining the CDR3 with reference TRBV19 and TRBJ2-7 gives the whole variable domain DGGITQSPKYLFRKEGQNVTLSCEQNLNHDAMYWYRQDPGQGLRLIYYSQIVNDFQKGDIAEGYSVSREKKESFPLTVTSAQKNPTAFYLCASSKGFVYEQYFGPGTRLTVT.

Only one count was recorded for this clone. The chain has TRBV18 and TRBJ2-7; D might be TRBD1 (5 bases). The germline gives CDR1 KGHSH, CDR2 LQKENI. There are 15 residues in the CDR3. The ends were cut back, 0 bases at V and 3 bases at J, with 12 bases in the middle. In DNA form, the CDR3 reads TGTGCCAGCTCACCACCGGGGCTAGTAATCTACGAGCAGTACTTC. It encodes CASSPPGLVIYEQYF.

The chain links TRBV19 to TRBJ2-7; 9 nucleotides agree with TRBD2. V gave up 2 bases and J gave up 4 bases; unmatched junction bases: 3. This CDR3 has 14 amino acids. Germline CDR1 is LNHDA and CDR2 is SQIVND (reference sequence). The CDR3 is CASSIRLAEYEQYF. CDR3 nucleotides: TGTGCCAGTAGTATAAGACTAGCGGAATACGAGCAGTACTTC.

The chain links TRBV2 to TRBJ1-5; D remains unclear. The CDR3 is made up of 13 amino acids. Germline V gives CDR1 SNHLY, CDR2 FYNNEI. Deletions cut 5 bases from V and 11 bases from J, with 16 bases between. DNA of the CDR3: TGTGCCAGCAGTCTCCTCCACGGAGGGTCCCAGCATTTT. Residues: CASSLLHGGSQHF.

The chain couples TRBV5-4 to TRBJ2-1, with 7 bases aligning to TRBD1. Germline CDR1 and CDR2: SGHNT and YYREEE (reference sequence). V gave up 4 bases and J gave up 7 bases; unmatched junction bases: 2. The CDR3 has 12 amino acids. DNA of the CDR3: TGTGCCAGCAGCCCGACAGGGAATGAGCAGTTCTTC. This gives the protein CASSPTGNEQFF.

This chain uses TRBV6-5 with TRBJ1-2, with TRBD1 as a possible D gene (5 bases). Looked up from germline, CDR1 is MNHEY and CDR2 is SVGAGI. Trimming removed 5 bases from V and 2 bases from J, with 15 bases in between. The length of the CDR3 is 15 residues. The CDR3 protein is CASSLTEHDNYGYTF. CDR3 DNA sequence: TGTGCCAGCAGTCTGACAGAGCATGACAACTATGGCTACACCTTC.

This chain uses TRBV2 with TRBJ1-1; D unresolved. The CDR3 sequence is 14 residues long. V lost 1 base, J lost 1 base, and 7 bases lay in between. Germline CDR1 and CDR2: SNHLY and FYNNEI. CDR3 region: CASSEGKGNTEAFF. In DNA form, the CDR3 reads TGTGCCAGCAGTGAAGGGAAGGGGAACACTGAAGCTTTCTTT.

The chain employs TRBV5-1 and TRBJ2-7; 9 bases match TRBD2. V dropped 3 bases and J dropped 1; count of bases not matched to a gene: 8. CDR3 length equals 16 residues. Germline V gene sequence: CDR1 SGHRS, CDR2 YFSETQ. This CDR3 reads CASSSQAGGGSYEQYF. The CDR3 bases are TGCGCCAGCAGCTCGCAAGCGGGAGGCGGTTCCTACGAGCAGTACTTC.

The chain employs TRBV5-1 and TRBJ2-5; 7 positions agree with TRBD2. Per the germline V gene, CDR1 is SGHRS and CDR2 is YFSETQ. CDR3 length equals 14 residues. Trimming removed 6 bases from V and 5 bases from J; junction bases left unmatched: 10. The CDR3 spells CASNPGGSRETQYF. The CDR3, as DNA: TGCGCCAGCAACCCGGGCGGGAGTCGGGAGACCCAGTACTTC.

This clone occurred once. The J gene is TRBJ2-7, the V gene TRBV28, with D tentatively TRBD1 or TRBD2 (5 bases each). V was trimmed by 11 bases and J by 0 bases, leaving 8 bases between them. Germline assignment: CDR1 MDHEN and CDR2 SYDVKM. The CDR3 runs 11 residues. The CDR3 bases are TGTGCCTGGGGGAACTCCTACGAGCAGTACTTC. This translates into CAWGNSYEQYF.

V is TRBV9 and J is TRBJ1-6; unclear D gene. V gave up 0 bases and J gave up 2 bases, with 3 bases separating them. Per germline, CDR1 SGDLS and CDR2 YYNGEE. This CDR3 contains 14 residues. CDR3 region: CASSVVAYNSPLHF. CDR3 in DNA: TGTGCCAGCAGCGTAGTTGCCTATAATTCACCCCTCCACTTT. Together with reference TRBV9 and TRBJ1-6, the CDR3 gives the full variable domain: DSGVTQTPKHLITATGQRVTLRCSPRSGDLSVYWYQQSLDQGLQFLIQYYNGEERAKGNILERFSAQQFPDLHSELNLSSLELGDSALYFCASSVVAYNSPLHFGNGTRLTVT.

V and J are TRBV5-5 and TRBJ1-1; D remains ambiguous. CDR1 and CDR2 (germline): SGHKS, YYEKEE (reference sequence). CDR3 size: 13 residues. Trimming removed 5 bases from V and 1 base from J, with 9 bases in between. CDR3: CASSLRTNTEAFF. The CDR3, as DNA: TGTGCCAGCAGTCTGAGAACGAACACTGAAGCTTTCTTT.

This clone was observed a handful of times. The chain carries TRBV27 and TRBJ2-1, with 8 bases matching TRBD2. The CDR3 is made up of 18 amino acids. The J segment lost 6 bases and the V segment lost 2 bases, leaving 15 bases of the junction unmatched. Germline CDR1 and CDR2: MNHEY and SMNVEV (reference sequence). The CDR3 loop is CASSLNRLPAGVPNEQFF. The CDR3 DNA sequence: TGTGCCAGCAGTTTAAACCGCCTCCCAGCGGGAGTCCCCAATGAGCAGTTCTTC.

The gene calls are TRBV6-1 and TRBJ2-1, with no clear D. The V end was cut by 3 bases, the J end by 8 bases, with 17 bases between. Germline assignment: CDR1 MNHNS and CDR2 SASEGT. The length of the CDR3 is 15 residues. CDR3 sequence reads: CASSDTPTQSDEQFF. Written as DNA, the CDR3 is TGTGCCAGCAGTGATACCCCAACCCAAAGCGATGAGCAGTTCTTC.